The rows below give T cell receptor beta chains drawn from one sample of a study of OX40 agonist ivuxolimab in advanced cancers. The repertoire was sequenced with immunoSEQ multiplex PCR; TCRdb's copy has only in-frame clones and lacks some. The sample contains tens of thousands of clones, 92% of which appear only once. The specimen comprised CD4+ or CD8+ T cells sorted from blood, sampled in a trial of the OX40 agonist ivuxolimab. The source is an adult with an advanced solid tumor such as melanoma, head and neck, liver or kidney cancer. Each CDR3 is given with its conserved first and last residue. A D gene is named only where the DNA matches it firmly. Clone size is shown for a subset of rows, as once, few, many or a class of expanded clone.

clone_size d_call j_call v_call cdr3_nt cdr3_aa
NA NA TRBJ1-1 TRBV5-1 TGCGCCAGCAGCTTGGTGTCAGGGGTAGACGAAGCTTTCTTT CASSLVSGVDEAFF
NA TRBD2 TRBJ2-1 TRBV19 TGTGCCAGTAGTATAAGCGGGAGGCGAAATGAGCAGTTCTTC CASSISGRRNEQFF
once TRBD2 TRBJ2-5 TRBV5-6 TGTGCCAGCAGCTTGGTGGCGGGAGCCGGGGAGACCCAGTACTTC CASSLVAGAGETQYF
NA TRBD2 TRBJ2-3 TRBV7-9 TGTGCCAGCAGCCGGCAGGGACTAGCGGTGGATACGCAGTATTTT CASSRQGLAVDTQYF
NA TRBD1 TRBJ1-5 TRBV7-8 TGTGCCAGCAGCTCACAGGGGTGGAGGAGCAATCAGCCCCAGCATTTT CASSSQGWRSNQPQHF
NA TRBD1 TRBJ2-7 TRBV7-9 TGTGCCAGCAGCCCAAGGGCCGGGACAGGATCCTACGAGCAGTACTTC CASSPRAGTGSYEQYF
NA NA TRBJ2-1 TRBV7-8 TGTGCCAGCAGCTTAGTTTCTGAGCAGTTCTTC CASSLVSEQFF
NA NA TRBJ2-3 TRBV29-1 TGCAGCGTTGAAGTGGGCGGTAGCACAGATACGCAGTATTTT CSVEVGGSTDTQYF
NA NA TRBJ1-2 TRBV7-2 TGTGCCAGCAGCTTGGGGGGCGAGTCTAACTATGGCTACACCTTC CASSLGGESNYGYTF
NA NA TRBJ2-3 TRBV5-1 TGCGCCAGCAGCTTGGCCCCCGCCCAGGGGTATGATACGCAGTATTTT CASSLAPAQGYDTQYF
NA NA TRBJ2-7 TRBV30 TGTGCCTGGAGTCGTCCCGGTAGCTACGAGCAGTACTTC CAWSRPGSYEQYF
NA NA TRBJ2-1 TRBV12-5 TGTGCTAGTGGGCCTAGGGACAATGAGCAGTTCTTC CASGPRDNEQFF
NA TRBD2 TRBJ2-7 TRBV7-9 TGTGCCAGCAGCATCGGTGGTAGCGGGAGTGACGAGCAGTACTTC CASSIGGSGSDEQYF
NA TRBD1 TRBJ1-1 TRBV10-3 TGTGCCATCGGACAGGGGTTTACTGAAGCTTTCTTT CAIGQGFTEAFF
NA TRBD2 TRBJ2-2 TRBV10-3 TGTGCCATCAGTGACACTAGCGGGAGCGGGACCGGGGAGCTGTTTTTT CAISDTSGSGTGELFF
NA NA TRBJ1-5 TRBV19 TGTGCCAGTAAAAGGGAGTCGAGCAATCAGCCCCAGCATTTT CASKRESSNQPQHF
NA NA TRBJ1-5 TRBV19 TGTGCCAGTAAAGGGGTTGGCAATCAGCCCCAGCATTTT CASKGVGNQPQHF
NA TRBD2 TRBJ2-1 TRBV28 TGTGCCAGCAGCTCAGGACTAGCGGGACAGAATGAGCAGTTCTTC CASSSGLAGQNEQFF
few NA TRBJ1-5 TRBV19 TGTGCCAGTAGTATTTTTGAGGGAGGCATGAATCAGCCCCAGCATTTT CASSIFEGGMNQPQHF
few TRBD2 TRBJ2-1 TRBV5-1 TGCGCCAGCAGCGATGAGGGACTAGCGGGAGTACGCAATGAGCAGTTCTTC CASSDEGLAGVRNEQFF
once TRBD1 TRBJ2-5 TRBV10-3 TGTGCCATCAGGGACTGGGACAGGACGGGAGCGACCCAGTACTTC CAIRDWDRTGATQYF
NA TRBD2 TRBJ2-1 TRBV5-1 TGCGCCAGCAGCTTGATTCTAGCGGGGGACTCCTACAATGAGCAGTTCTTC CASSLILAGDSYNEQFF
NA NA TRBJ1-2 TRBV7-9 TGTGCCAGCAGCTGGGGTCTAAGGGGCTACACCTTC CASSWGLRGYTF
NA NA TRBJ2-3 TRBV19 TGTGCCAGTAGCACCCTGCTCCGGGTCGGCACAGATACGCAGTATTTT CASSTLLRVGTDTQYF
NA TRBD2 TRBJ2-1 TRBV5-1 TGCGCCAGCAGCCGGTCGACTAGCGGGGACTACAATGAGCAGTTCTTC CASSRSTSGDYNEQFF
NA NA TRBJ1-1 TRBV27 TGTGCCAGCAGTAGCCCCGACAAAGCGAAAGCTTTCTTT CASSSPDKAKAFF
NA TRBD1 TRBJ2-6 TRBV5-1 TGCGCCAGCAGCACAACGGGACAGGGGGGCTCTGGGGCCAACGTCCTGACTTTC CASSTTGQGGSGANVLTF
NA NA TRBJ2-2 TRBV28 TGTGCCAGCAGTGTTGGCGGGAACACCGGGGAGCTGTTTTTT CASSVGGNTGELFF
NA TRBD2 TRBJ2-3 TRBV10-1 TGCGCCAGCAGTCCTGGACTAGCGGGCACAGATACGCAGTATTTT CASSPGLAGTDTQYF
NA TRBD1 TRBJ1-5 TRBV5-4 TGTGCCAGCAGCTCGGACAGGAACAATCAGCCCCAGCATTTT CASSSDRNNQPQHF
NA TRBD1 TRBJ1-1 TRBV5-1 TGCGCCAGCAGCAGAACCGGGACAGGGGACGCTGAAGCTTTCTTT CASSRTGTGDAEAFF
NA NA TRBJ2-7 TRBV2 TGTGCCAGCGGCCCCATTTACGAGCAGTACTTC CASGPIYEQYF
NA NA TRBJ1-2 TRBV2 TGTGCCAGCAGTGTTTCAGGGAGCGGTGGCGGCTACACCTTC CASSVSGSGGGYTF
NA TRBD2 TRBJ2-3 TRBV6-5 TGTGCCAGCAGTTCCGGGGGGGTCCATACGCAGTATTTT CASSSGGVHTQYF
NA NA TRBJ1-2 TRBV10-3 TGTGCCATCAGTGAGGCCCCTCGGGGGTATGCAGGTAGCTATGGCTACACCTTC CAISEAPRGYAGSYGYTF
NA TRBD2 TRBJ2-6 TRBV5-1 TGCGCCAGCAGCTTGTCGGGAGGGAGTCGAAAGTCTGGGGCCAACGTCCTGACTTTC CASSLSGGSRKSGANVLTF
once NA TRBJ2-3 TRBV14 TGTGCCAGCAGCCAGACAGCGTGGCACACAGATACGCAGTATTTT CASSQTAWHTDTQYF
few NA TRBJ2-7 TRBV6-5 TGTGCCAGCAGTCCCGGGAGCGCGGGCACCTACGAGCAGTACTTC CASSPGSAGTYEQYF
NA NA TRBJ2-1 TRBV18 TGTGCCAGCTCACCAAGTGGGGCCTCCTACAATGAGCAGTTCTTC CASSPSGASYNEQFF
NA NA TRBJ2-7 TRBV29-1 TGCAGCGCACGCCTCGGGACGTCGAGCTCCTACGAGCAGTACTTC CSARLGTSSSYEQYF
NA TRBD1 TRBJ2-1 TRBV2 TGTGCCAGCGATGGAGGACAGGGTAACCCGCTCTTC CASDGGQGNPLF
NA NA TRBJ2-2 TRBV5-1 TGCGCCAGCAGCCCACGGCCCAGAGCGAACACCGGGGAGCTGTTTTTT CASSPRPRANTGELFF
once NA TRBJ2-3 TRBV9 TGTGCCAGCAGCGTAGGGGCATCTAGCACAGATACGCAGTATTTT CASSVGASSTDTQYF
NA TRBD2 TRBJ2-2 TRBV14 TGTGCCAGCAGCGGACGACTAGCGGGAGTGAATTGGAAGACCGGGGAGCTGTTTTTT CASSGRLAGVNWKTGELFF
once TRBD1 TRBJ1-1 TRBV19 TGTGCCAGTTCCCGGGGACAGGGGGTCGGGGACACTGAAGCTTTCTTT CASSRGQGVGDTEAFF